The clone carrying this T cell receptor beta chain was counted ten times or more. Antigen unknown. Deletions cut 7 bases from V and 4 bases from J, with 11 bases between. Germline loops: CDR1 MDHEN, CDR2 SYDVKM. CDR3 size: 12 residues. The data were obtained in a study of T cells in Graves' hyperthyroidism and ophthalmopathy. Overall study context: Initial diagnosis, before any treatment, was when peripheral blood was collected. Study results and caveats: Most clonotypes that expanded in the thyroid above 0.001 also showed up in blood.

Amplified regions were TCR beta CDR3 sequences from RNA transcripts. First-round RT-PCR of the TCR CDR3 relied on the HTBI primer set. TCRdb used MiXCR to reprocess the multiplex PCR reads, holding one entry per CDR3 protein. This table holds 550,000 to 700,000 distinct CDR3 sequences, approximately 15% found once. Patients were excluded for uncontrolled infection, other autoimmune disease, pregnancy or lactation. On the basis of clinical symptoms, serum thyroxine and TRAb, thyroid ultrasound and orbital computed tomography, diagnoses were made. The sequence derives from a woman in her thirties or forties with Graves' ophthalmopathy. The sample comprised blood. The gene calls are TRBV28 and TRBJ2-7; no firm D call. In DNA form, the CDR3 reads TGTGCCAGCACCTCCTCCGGATACGAGCAGTACTTC. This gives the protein CASTSSGYEQYF.